Listed here are 20 T cell receptor beta chains from one sample, sequenced in a study of shared clonotypes between healthy human individuals. Profiled with immunoSEQ multiplex PCR; TCRdb holds only in-frame clones, not every one. The table shows about 2.3 million clones, with approximately 93% occurring only once. The sequencing sample was made of naive CD4+ T cells from PBMCs. Subset defined: CD45RA+ positively selected. These receptors were collected from a young man in good health. Some clones in this sample may be carry-over from other donors' samples.

Notes on this clone: Other DNA sequences within the sample encode an identical CDR3. The chain recombines TRBV7-2 with TRBJ2-3; D remains unclear. V gave up 1 base and J gave up 0 bases, with 8 bases separating them. Germline V gene lookup returns CDR1 SGHTA and CDR2 FQGNSA. This CDR3 has 15 residues. The DNA for the CDR3 is TGTGCCAGCAGCTTAGTGGCCGGAAGCACAGATACGCAGTATTTT. Amino acids: CASSLVAGSTDTQYF.

The rearrangement joins TRBV4-3 to TRBJ2-1; D call uncertain. CDR3 size: 15 residues. Trimming cost V 3 bases and J 0 bases, with 9 bases left between them. Germline CDR1 and CDR2: LGHNA and YSLEER. The CDR3 is CASSHSVSSYNEQFF. CDR3 sequence (DNA): TGCGCCAGCAGCCACAGCGTAAGCTCCTACAATGAGCAGTTCTTC.

This rearrangement joins TRBV19 to TRBJ2-2; D may be TRBD2 (5 bases). The germline V gene has CDR1 LNHDA and CDR2 SQIVND (reference sequence). The CDR3 loop spans 13 amino acids. V was cut by 3 bases and J by 5 bases, with 7 bases left in between. CDR3 loop: CASSIERTGELFF. CDR3 coding DNA: TGTGCCAGTAGTATCGAGCGGACCGGGGAGCTGTTTTTT.

A note on this clone: Other nucleotide sequences in the sample specify the same CDR3. CDR3 DNA sequence: TGTGCCAGCAGTGAACAGGGGAATTACGGCTACACCTTC. As protein: CASSEQGNYGYTF. The chain couples TRBV2 to TRBJ1-2, with a weak D call TRBD1 (6 bases). CDR3 length equals 13 residues. The germline V gene encodes CDR1 SNHLY and CDR2 FYNNEI. The germline V and J ends were trimmed by 2 bases and 8 bases, with 12 bases remaining between them.

This clone has just one count. The V and J genes are TRBV28 and TRBJ2-1; D is perhaps TRBD1 or TRBD2 (5 bases each). This CDR3 comprises 15 residues. V dropped 5 bases and J dropped 10 bases, with 21 bases sitting between them. Per the germline V gene, CDR1 is MDHEN and CDR2 is SYDVKM. CDR3 protein: CASSRPRLGVSEQFF. DNA of the CDR3: TGTGCCAGCAGTCGCCCCAGGCTGGGGGTGTCCGAGCAGTTCTTC. The full variable domain, in which reference TRBV28 and TRBJ2-1 provide the parts outside the CDR3, is DVKVTQSSRYLVKRTGEKVFLECVQDMDHENMFWYRQDPGLGLRLIYFSYDVKMKEKGDIPEGYSVSREKKERFSLILESASTNQTSMYLCASSRPRLGVSEQFFGPGTRLTVL.

The chain has TRBV19 and TRBJ2-1; D is possibly TRBD2 (6 bases). V lost 7 bases, J lost 0 bases, and 10 bases lay in between. CDR3 length: 14 amino acids. Germline CDR1 and CDR2: LNHDA and SQIVND (reference sequence). The CDR3, as DNA: TGTGCCAGTAAGGACGGGAGCTCCTACAATGAGCAGTTCTTC. Translation gives CASKDGSSYNEQFF.

This sequence joins TRBV14 and TRBJ1-1; the D is unclear. The germline gives CDR1 SGHDN, CDR2 FVKESK. Trimming took off 0 bases at V and 1 base at J, with 6 bases between the two ends. The CDR3 is 14 residues long. In nucleotides, the CDR3 is TGTGCCAGCAGCCAAGATTATCCGAACACTGAAGCTTTCTTT. It yields the protein CASSQDYPNTEAFF.

This clone was observed a single time. The CDR3 loop is CASSLGNGGQETQYF. For the CDR3, the DNA is TGCGCCAGCAGCTTGGGCAACGGGGGGCAAGAGACCCAGTACTTC. The V gene is TRBV5-1, the J gene TRBJ2-5; 7 nucleotides line up with TRBD2. Germline V gene sequence: CDR1 SGHRS, CDR2 YFSETQ. V lost 0 bases, J lost 2 bases, and 4 bases stayed unmatched. CDR3 length equals 15 residues.

The chain joins TRBV10-3 to TRBJ2-2; D might be TRBD1 (5 bases). This CDR3 region has 14 residues. V shed 5 bases and J shed 7 bases, with 14 bases lying between them. CDR1 and CDR2 from the germline V gene are ENHRY and SYGVKD. CDR3 region: CAISPRIQDGELFF. The CDR3, as DNA: TGTGCCATCAGTCCTCGAATACAGGACGGGGAGCTGTTTTTT.

V and J are TRBV9 and TRBJ2-7; 8 positions agree with TRBD2. CDR3 length: 14 amino acids. With V trimmed by 4 bases and J by 1 base, 4 bases remained unmatched. In germline, CDR1 is SGDLS, CDR2 YYNGEE. The DNA for the CDR3 is TGTGCCAGCAGCACCGGGGGGGATTCCTACGAGCAGTACTTC. This codes for CASSTGGDSYEQYF. The full variable domain, rest sourced from reference TRBV9 and TRBJ2-7, is DSGVTQTPKHLITATGQRVTLRCSPRSGDLSVYWYQQSLDQGLQFLIQYYNGEERAKGNILERFSAQQFPDLHSELNLSSLELGDSALYFCASSTGGDSYEQYFGPGTRLTVT.

The rearrangement links TRBV5-4 to TRBJ2-7, with 9 bases that match TRBD1. V lost 4 bases to trimming and J lost 2 bases; unmatched junction nucleotides: 7. From germline, CDR1 is SGHNT and CDR2 YYREEE (reference sequence). The CDR3 is made up of 15 amino acids. Written as DNA, the CDR3 is TGTGCCAGCAGCACCCCAGGGACAGGGCCCTACGAGCAGTACTTC. This translates into CASSTPGTGPYEQYF.

The chain combines TRBV15 with TRBJ2-5; 10 bases map to TRBD1. CDR3 length: 14 amino acids. CDR1 and CDR2 (germline): LNHNV, YYDKDF (reference sequence). The V segment lost 5 bases and the J segment 7 bases; nucleotides outside the gene matches: 7. DNA of the CDR3: TGTGCCACCAGCCGATCGGGACAGGGGTGGACCCAGTACTTC. Residues: CATSRSGQGWTQYF.

The chain has TRBV5-8 and TRBJ2-3; 9 bases line up with TRBD2. The V gene's germline CDR1 is SGHTS and CDR2 YDEGEE. Trimming took 2 bases from V and 4 from J; bases not matched to a gene: 8. The CDR3 is 16 residues long. The CDR3 nucleotides read TGTGCCAGCAGCTTACGTAGCGGGAGAGGGTCAGATACGCAGTATTTT. This codes for CASSLRSGRGSDTQYF.

CDR3 nucleotide sequence: TGTGCCACCGGAGGAGGTCAGCCCCAGCATTTT. Amino acid sequence: CATGGGQPQHF. The rearrangement uses TRBV15 and TRBJ1-5; no clear D gene. Germline CDR1 is LNHNV and CDR2 is YYDKDF (reference sequence). The CDR3 loop spans 11 amino acids. The germline V and J ends were trimmed by 8 bases and 6 bases, with 8 bases remaining between them. Full variable domain (remainder filled in from reference TRBV15 and TRBJ1-5): DAMVIQNPRYQVTQFGKPVTLSCSQTLNHNVMYWYQQKSSQAPKLLFHYYDKDFNNEADTPDNFQSRRPNTSFCFLDIRSPGLGDTAMYLCATGGGQPQHFGDGTRLSIL.

V gene TRBV9 combines with J gene TRBJ2-7, with D unclear. Trimming took off 7 bases at V and 1 base at J, with 15 bases between the two ends. This CDR3 contains 14 residues. In germline, CDR1 is SGDLS, CDR2 YYNGEE. CDR3 protein: CASALGPYSYEQYF. The CDR3, as DNA: TGTGCCAGCGCCCTAGGGCCTTATTCCTACGAGCAGTACTTC. The full variable domain, with the rest looked up from reference TRBV9 and TRBJ2-7, is DSGVTQTPKHLITATGQRVTLRCSPRSGDLSVYWYQQSLDQGLQFLIQYYNGEERAKGNILERFSAQQFPDLHSELNLSSLELGDSALYFCASALGPYSYEQYFGPGTRLTVT.

This chain joins TRBV19 and TRBJ2-1; D is perhaps TRBD1 (5 bases). CDR1 and CDR2 from the germline V gene are LNHDA and SQIVND (reference sequence). V gave up 6 bases and J gave up 5 bases, with 8 bases separating them. There are 12 residues in the CDR3. The CDR3 reads CASRSRDNEQFF. DNA for the CDR3: TGTGCCAGTAGAAGCAGGGACAATGAGCAGTTCTTC.

This chain uses TRBV15 with TRBJ2-7; D is possibly TRBD1 or TRBD2 (5 bases each). V lost 4 bases and J lost 2, with 15 bases in between. Germline V gene lookup returns CDR1 LNHNV and CDR2 YYDKDF (reference sequence). This CDR3 region has 15 residues. CDR3 in amino acids: CATSTAIGTPYEQYF. The DNA of the CDR3 is TGTGCCACCAGCACCGCGATAGGGACCCCCTACGAGCAGTACTTC.

V and J are TRBV4-1 and TRBJ2-5; TRBD2 agrees at 9 bases. The V segment lost 0 bases and the J segment 4 bases; nucleotides outside the gene matches: 15. Germline V gives CDR1 MGHRA, CDR2 YSYEKL. There are 19 residues in the CDR3. The CDR3 DNA follows: TGCGCCAGCAGCCAAGAGGTTGGCGGGAGGGCAACTAGCAGAGAGACCCAGTACTTC. It yields the protein CASSQEVGGRATSRETQYF.

The chain employs TRBV4-2 and TRBJ1-1; D is uncertain. Germline CDR1 is LGHNA and CDR2 is YNFKEQ. The germline V and J ends were trimmed by 1 base and 3 bases, with 21 bases remaining between them. This CDR3 region has 18 residues. The CDR3 bases are TGTGCCAGCAGCCAAGCTAATCACCAGGCACGGCGGGACACTGAAGCTTTCTTT. Translating gives CASSQANHQARRDTEAFF.

The chain couples TRBV7-2 to TRBJ1-2; 7 bases map to TRBD1. Trimming took 5 bases from V and 4 from J; bases not matched to a gene: 7. CDR1 and CDR2 from the germline V gene are SGHTA and FQGNSA. This CDR3 has 14 residues. The CDR3 spells CASSNTGQIYGYTF. The CDR3 region has the DNA TGTGCCAGCAGCAATACGGGACAGATCTATGGCTACACCTTC.